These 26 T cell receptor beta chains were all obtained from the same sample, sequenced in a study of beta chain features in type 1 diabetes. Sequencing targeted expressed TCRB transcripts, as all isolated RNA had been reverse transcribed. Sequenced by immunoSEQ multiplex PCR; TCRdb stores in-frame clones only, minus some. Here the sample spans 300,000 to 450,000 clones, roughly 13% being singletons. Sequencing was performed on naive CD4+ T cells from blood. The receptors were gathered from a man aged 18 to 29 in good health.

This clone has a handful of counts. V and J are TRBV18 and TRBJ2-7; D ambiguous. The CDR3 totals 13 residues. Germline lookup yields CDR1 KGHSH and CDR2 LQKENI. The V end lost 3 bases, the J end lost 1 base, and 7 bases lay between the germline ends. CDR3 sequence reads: CASSPLPSYEQYF. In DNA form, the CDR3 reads TGTGCCAGCTCACCTCTACCTTCCTACGAGCAGTACTTC.

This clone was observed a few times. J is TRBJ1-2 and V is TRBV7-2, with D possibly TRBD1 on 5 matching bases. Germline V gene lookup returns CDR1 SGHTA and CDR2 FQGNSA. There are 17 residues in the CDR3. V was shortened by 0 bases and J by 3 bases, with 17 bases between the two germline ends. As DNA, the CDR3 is TGTGCCAGCAGCTTAGCGGGCGGGACTAAAGAGCACTATGGCTACACCTTC. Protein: CASSLAGGTKEHYGYTF.

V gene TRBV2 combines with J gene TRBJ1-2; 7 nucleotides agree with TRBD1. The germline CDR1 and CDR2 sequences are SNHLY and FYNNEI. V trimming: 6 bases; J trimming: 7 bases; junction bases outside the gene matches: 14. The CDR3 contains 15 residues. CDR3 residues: CASSYEQGNSAGYTF. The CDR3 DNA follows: TGTGCCAGCAGCTATGAACAGGGGAATTCTGCTGGCTACACCTTC. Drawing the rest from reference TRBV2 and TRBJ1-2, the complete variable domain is EPEVTQTPSHQVTQMGQEVILRCVPISNHLYFYWYRQILGQKVEFLVSFYNNEISEKSEIFDDQFSVERPDGSNFTLKIRSTKLEDSAMYFCASSYEQGNSAGYTFGSGTRLTVV.

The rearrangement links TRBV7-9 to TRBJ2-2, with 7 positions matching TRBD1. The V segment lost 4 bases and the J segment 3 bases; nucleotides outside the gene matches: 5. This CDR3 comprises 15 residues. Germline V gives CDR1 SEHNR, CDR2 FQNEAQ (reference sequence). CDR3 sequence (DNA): TGTGCCAGCAGCTCCGGACAGGCCTACACCGGGGAGCTGTTTTTT. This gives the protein CASSSGQAYTGELFF. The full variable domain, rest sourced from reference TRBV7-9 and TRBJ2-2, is DTGVSQNPRHKITKRGQNVTFRCDPISEHNRLYWYRQTLGQGPEFLTYFQNEAQLEKSRLLSDRFSAERPKGSFSTLEIQRTEQGDSAMYLCASSSGQAYTGELFFGEGSRLTVL.

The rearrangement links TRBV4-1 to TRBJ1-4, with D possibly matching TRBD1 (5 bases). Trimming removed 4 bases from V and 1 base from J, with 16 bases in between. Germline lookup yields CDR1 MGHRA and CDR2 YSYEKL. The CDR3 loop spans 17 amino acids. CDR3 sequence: CASSRLLRRGTNEKLFF. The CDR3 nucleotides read TGCGCCAGCAGCCGCTTGTTACGTAGGGGAACTAATGAAAAACTGTTTTTT.

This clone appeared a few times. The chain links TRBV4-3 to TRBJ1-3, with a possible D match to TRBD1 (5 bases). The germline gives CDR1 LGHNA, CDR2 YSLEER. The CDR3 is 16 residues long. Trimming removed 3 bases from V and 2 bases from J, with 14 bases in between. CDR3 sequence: CASSHGAREAGNTIYF. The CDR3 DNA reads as TGCGCCAGCAGCCATGGGGCCAGGGAGGCTGGAAACACCATATATTTT.

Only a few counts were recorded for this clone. CDR3: CASSDPVMGQSYEQYF. The CDR3 bases are TGTGCCAGCAGTGACCCAGTCATGGGACAGTCCTACGAGCAGTACTTC. The V and J genes are TRBV6-1 and TRBJ2-7, with 7 bases that match TRBD1. V shed 3 bases, J shed 1 base, and the junction held 9 bases outside the gene matches. This CDR3 has 16 residues. Germline assignment: CDR1 MNHNS and CDR2 SASEGT.

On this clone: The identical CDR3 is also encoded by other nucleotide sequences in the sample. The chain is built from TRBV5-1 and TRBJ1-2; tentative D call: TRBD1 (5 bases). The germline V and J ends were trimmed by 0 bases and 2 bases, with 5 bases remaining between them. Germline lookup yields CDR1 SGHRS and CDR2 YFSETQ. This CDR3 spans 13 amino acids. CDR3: CASSLAGNYGYTF. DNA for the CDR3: TGCGCCAGCAGCTTGGCAGGGAACTATGGCTACACCTTC.

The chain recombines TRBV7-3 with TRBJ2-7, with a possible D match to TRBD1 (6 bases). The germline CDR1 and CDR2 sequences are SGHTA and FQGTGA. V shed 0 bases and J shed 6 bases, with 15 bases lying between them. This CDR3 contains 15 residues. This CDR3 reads CASSLTAGVEGEQYF. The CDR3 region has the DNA TGTGCCAGCAGCTTAACCGCAGGGGTTGAGGGCGAGCAGTACTTC.

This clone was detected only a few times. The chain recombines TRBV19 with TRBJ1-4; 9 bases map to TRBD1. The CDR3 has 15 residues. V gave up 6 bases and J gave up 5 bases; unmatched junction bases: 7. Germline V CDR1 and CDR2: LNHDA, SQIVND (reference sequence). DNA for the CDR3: TGTGCCAGTAGGCCAACAGGGGGCCAGAATGAAAAACTGTTTTTT. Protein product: CASRPTGGQNEKLFF.

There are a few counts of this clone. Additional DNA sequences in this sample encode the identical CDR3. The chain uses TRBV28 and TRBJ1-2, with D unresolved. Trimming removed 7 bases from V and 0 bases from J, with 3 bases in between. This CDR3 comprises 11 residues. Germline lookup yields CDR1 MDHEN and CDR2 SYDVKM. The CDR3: CASTANYGYTF. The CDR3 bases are TGTGCCAGCACAGCTAACTATGGCTACACCTTC.

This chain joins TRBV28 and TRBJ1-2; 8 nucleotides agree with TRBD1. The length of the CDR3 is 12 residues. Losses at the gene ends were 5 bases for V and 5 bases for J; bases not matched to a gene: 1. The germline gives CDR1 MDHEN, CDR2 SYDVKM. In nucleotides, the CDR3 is TGTGCCAGCAGTCAGGGGGCATATGGCTACACCTTC. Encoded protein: CASSQGAYGYTF.

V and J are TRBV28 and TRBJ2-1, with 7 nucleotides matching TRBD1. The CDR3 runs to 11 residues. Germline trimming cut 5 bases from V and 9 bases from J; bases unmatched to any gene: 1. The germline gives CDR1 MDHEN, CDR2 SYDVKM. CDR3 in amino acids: CASSQGVEQFF. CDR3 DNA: TGTGCCAGCAGTCAGGGGGTTGAGCAGTTCTTC.

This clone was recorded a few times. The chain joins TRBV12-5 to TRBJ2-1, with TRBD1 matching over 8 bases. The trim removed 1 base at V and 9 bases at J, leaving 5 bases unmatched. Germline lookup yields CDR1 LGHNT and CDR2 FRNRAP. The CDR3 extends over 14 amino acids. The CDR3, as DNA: TGTGCTAGTGGTTTGGGACAGGGGTCAGGTGAGCAGTTCTTC. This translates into CASGLGQGSGEQFF.

The CDR3 DNA reads TGTGCCAGCAGCCTCCTCGGGGTTAGCGGGAGAACAGATACGCAGTATTTT. It is translated as CASSLLGVSGRTDTQYF. The rearrangement joins TRBV7-2 to TRBJ2-3; 9 positions match TRBD2. The CDR3 covers 17 residues. Germline CDR1 reads SGHTA; CDR2 reads FQGNSA. The J segment lost 3 bases and the V segment lost 5 bases, leaving 12 bases of the junction unmatched.

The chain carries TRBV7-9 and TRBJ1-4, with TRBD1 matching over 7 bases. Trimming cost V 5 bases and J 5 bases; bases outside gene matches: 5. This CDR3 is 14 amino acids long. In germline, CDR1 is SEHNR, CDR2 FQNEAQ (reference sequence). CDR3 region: CASSPTGPNEKLFF. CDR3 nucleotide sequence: TGTGCCAGCAGCCCGACAGGGCCGAATGAAAAACTGTTTTTT.

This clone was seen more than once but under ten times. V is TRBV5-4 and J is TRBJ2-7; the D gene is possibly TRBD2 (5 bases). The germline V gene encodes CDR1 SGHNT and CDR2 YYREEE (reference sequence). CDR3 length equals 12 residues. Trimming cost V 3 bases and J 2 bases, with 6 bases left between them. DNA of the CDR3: TGTGCCAGCAGCTACGGGACCTACGAGCAGTACTTC. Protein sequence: CASSYGTYEQYF.

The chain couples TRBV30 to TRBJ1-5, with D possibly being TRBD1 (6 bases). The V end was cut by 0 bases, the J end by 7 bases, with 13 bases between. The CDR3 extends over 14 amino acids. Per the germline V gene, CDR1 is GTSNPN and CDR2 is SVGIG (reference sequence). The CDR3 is CAWSVRGARQPQHF. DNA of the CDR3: TGTGCCTGGAGTGTGCGGGGGGCACGGCAGCCCCAGCATTTT.

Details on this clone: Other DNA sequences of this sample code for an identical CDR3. Here the CDR3 DNA reads TGCGCCAGCAGCCGACCAGGGGGCAGGACTGAAGCTTTCTTT. Amino acids: CASSRPGGRTEAFF. The rearrangement joins TRBV4-1 to TRBJ1-1, with 8 bases that match TRBD1. The CDR3 is 14 residues long. CDR1 and CDR2 from the germline V gene are MGHRA and YSYEKL. Trimming took 4 bases from V and 5 from J; bases not matched to a gene: 6.

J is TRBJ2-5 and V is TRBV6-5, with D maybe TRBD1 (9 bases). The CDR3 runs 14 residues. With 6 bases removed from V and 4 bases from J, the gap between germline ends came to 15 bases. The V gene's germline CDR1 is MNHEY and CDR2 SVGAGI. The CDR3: CASRSGGQGETQYF. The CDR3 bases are TGTGCCAGCAGGAGCGGGGGACAGGGAGAGACCCAGTACTTC.

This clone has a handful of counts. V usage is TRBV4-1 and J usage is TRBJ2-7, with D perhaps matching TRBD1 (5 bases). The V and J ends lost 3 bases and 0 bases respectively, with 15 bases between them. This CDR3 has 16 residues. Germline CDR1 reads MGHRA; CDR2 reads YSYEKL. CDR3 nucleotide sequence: TGCGCCAGCAGCCAGGGTAGACAGTCTAGCTCCTACGAGCAGTACTTC. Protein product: CASSQGRQSSSYEQYF.

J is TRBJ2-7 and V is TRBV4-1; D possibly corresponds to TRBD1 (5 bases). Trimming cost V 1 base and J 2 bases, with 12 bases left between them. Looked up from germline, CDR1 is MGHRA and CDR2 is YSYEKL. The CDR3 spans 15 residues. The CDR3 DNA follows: TGCGCCAGCAGCCAAGGCTATCAGGACACCTACGAGCAGTACTTC. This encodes CASSQGYQDTYEQYF.

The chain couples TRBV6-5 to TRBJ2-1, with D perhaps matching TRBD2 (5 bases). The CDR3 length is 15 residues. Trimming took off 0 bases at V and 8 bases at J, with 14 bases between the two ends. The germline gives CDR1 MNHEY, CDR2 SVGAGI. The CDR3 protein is CASSYSILEGYEQFF. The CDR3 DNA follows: TGTGCCAGCAGTTACTCGATTCTTGAGGGCTATGAGCAGTTCTTC.

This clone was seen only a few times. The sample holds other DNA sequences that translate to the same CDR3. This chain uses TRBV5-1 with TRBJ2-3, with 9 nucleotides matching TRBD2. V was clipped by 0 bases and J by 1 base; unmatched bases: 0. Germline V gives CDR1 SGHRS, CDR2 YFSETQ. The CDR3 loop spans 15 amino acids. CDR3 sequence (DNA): TGCGCCAGCAGCTTGGGACTAGCGGGCACAGATACGCAGTATTTT. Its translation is CASSLGLAGTDTQYF. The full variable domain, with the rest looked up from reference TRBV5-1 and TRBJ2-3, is KAGVTQTPRYLIKTRGQQVTLSCSPISGHRSVSWYQQTPGQGLQFLFEYFSETQRNKGNFPGRFSGRQFSNSRSEMNVSTLELGDSALYLCASSLGLAGTDTQYFGPGTRLTVL.

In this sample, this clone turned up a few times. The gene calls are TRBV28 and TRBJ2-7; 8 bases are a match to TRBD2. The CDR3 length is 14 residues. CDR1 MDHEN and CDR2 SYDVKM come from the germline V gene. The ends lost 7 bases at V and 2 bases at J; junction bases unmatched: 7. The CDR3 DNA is TGTGCCAGCAAGGAGGTAGCGGGGCCCTACGAGCAGTACTTC. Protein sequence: CASKEVAGPYEQYF.

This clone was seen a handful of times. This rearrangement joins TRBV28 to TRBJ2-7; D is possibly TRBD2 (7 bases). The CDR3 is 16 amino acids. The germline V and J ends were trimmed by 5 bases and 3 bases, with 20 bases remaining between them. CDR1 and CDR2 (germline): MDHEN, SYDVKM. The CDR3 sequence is CASSLEGGPRGYEQYF. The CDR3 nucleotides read TGTGCCAGCAGTCTGGAGGGGGGGCCCCGTGGCTACGAGCAGTACTTC.